The 6 T cell receptor beta chains below come from one sample, sequenced in a study of blood T cells in healthy people across ages. Using a J-beta primer mix together with a sample-barcoded 5' primer, a second PCR was run for about 6 to 11 cycles. One entry per CDR3 protein results from TCRdb running MiXCR on the 5' RACE reads. Of over 700,000 distinct CDR3 sequences listed, 53% were seen once; the top ten hold approximately 40%. Sequenced input: blood. The receptors were gathered from a man of 80 years or more in good health.

The table lists this clonotype with a few counts. This chain uses TRBV7-2 with TRBJ2-4; D not certain. The DNA end lines up better with TRBJ2-7; the J call may be wrong. The length of the CDR3 is 14 residues. Germline V CDR1 and CDR2: SGHTA, FQGNSA. CDR3 nucleotide sequence: TGTGCCAGCAGCTTATGGACGGCAGACTACGAGCAGTACTTC. This sequence encodes CASSLWTADYEQYF.

V usage is TRBV6-6 and J usage is TRBJ2-7; the D call may be TRBD1 or TRBD2 (5 bases each). The CDR3 length is 14 residues. With 2 bases removed from V and 1 base from J, the gap between germline ends came to 9 bases. Germline CDR1 reads MNHNY; CDR2 reads SVGAGI (reference sequence). CDR3 sequence: CASSYGGRSYEQYF. The CDR3 DNA is TGTGCCAGCAGTTACGGGGGACGATCCTACGAGCAGTACTTC.

V is TRBV3-1 and J is TRBJ2-3; 10 nucleotides agree with TRBD1. V shed 4 bases and J 3 bases; nucleotides not matched to a gene: 7. CDR1 is LGHDT, CDR2 YNNKEL, per germline (reference sequence). This CDR3 region has 16 residues. The CDR3 nucleotides are TGTGCCAGCAGCCTAAGATCGGGACAGGGGACAGATACGCAGTATTTT. Its translation is CASSLRSGQGTDTQYF.

The chain carries TRBV27 and TRBJ2-1; 8 bases are shared with TRBD2. This CDR3 contains 15 residues. V was pared by 6 bases and J by 8 bases, with 12 bases of the junction left unmatched. CDR1 is MNHEY and CDR2 is SMNVEV in the germline V gene (reference sequence). The chain's CDR3 is CASSRAGRASYEQFF. DNA of the CDR3: TGTGCCAGCAGCCGGGCCGGGAGGGCCAGCTATGAGCAGTTCTTC.

This clonotype was counted only a few times. The chain is built from TRBV6-6 and TRBJ2-3; 8 bases align to TRBD1. This CDR3 contains 14 residues. Germline loops: CDR1 MNHNY, CDR2 SVGAGI (reference sequence). V shed 10 bases and J 2 bases; nucleotides not matched to a gene: 8. CDR3 coding DNA: TGTGCCATGTCGGACAGGGCTACCACAGATACGCAGTATTTT. It codes for CAMSDRATTDTQYF.

The V and J genes are TRBV24-1 and TRBJ2-4, with D unresolved. Germline V gene lookup returns CDR1 KGHDR and CDR2 SFDVKD. The CDR3 totals 13 residues. The germline V and J ends were trimmed by 6 bases and 8 bases, with 13 bases remaining between them. Written as DNA, the CDR3 is TGTGCCACCAGTTCGTCTGGAGTTGACATTCAGTACTTC. It translates to CATSSSGVDIQYF.